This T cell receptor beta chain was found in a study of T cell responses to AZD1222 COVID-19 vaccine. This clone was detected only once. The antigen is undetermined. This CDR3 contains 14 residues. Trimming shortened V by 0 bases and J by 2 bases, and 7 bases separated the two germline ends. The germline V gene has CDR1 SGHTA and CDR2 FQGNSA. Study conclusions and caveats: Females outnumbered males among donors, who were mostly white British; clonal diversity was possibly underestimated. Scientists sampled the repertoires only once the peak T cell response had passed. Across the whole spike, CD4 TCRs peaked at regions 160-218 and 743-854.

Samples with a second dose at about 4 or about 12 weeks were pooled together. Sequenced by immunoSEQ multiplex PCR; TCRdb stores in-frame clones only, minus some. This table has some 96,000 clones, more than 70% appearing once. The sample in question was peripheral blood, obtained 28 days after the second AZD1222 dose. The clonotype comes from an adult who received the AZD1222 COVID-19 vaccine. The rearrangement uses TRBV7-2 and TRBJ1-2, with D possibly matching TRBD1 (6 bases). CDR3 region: CASSLAQGNYGYTF. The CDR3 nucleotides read TGTGCCAGCAGCTTAGCCCAGGGGAACTATGGCTACACCTTC.